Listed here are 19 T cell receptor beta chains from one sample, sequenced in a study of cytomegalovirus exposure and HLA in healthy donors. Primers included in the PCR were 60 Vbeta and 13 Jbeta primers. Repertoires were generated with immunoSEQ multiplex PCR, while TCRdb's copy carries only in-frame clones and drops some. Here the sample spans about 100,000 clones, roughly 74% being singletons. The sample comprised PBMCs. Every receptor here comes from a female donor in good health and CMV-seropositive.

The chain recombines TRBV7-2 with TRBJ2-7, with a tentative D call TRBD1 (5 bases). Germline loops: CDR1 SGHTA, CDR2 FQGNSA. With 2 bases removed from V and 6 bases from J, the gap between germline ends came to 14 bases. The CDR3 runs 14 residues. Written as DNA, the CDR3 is TGTGCCAGCAGCTTATCTGGGGCCCCTGGCGAGCAGTACTTC. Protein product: CASSLSGAPGEQYF.

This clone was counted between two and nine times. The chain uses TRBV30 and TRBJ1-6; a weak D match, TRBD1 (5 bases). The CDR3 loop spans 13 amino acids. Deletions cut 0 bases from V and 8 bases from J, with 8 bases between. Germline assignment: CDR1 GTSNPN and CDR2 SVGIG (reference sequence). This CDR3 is CAWSVREDSPLHF. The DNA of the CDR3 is TGTGCCTGGAGTGTCAGGGAGGATTCACCCCTCCACTTT.

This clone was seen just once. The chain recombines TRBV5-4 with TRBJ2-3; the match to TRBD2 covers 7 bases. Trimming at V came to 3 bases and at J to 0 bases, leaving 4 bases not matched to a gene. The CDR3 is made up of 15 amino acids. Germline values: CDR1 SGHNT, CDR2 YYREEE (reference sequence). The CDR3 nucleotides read TGTGCCAGCAGCTCAAGCGGGGCCAGCACAGATACGCAGTATTTT. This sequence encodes CASSSSGASTDTQYF.

CDR3 loop: CASSAPGQGAKGNIQYF. The DNA for the CDR3 is TGTGCCAGCAGCGCACCGGGACAGGGGGCTAAGGGAAACATTCAGTACTTC. This sequence joins TRBV11-2 and TRBJ2-4; 12 bases match TRBD1. The V gene's germline CDR1 is SGHAT and CDR2 FQNNGV. The J segment lost 6 bases and the V segment lost 5 bases, leaving 11 bases of the junction unmatched. This CDR3 is built from 17 residues.

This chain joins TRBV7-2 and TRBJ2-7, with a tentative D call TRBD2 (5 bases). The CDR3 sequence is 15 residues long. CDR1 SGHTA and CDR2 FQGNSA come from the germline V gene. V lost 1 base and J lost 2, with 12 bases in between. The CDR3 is CASSLEGGLPYEQYF. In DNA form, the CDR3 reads TGTGCCAGCAGCTTAGAGGGCGGACTCCCCTACGAGCAGTACTTC.

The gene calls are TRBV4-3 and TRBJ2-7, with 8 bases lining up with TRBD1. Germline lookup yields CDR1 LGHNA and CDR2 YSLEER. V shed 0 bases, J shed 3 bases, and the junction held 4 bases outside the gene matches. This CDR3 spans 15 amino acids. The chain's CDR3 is CASSQEHTGGYEQYF. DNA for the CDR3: TGCGCCAGCAGCCAAGAACACACAGGGGGCTACGAGCAGTACTTC.

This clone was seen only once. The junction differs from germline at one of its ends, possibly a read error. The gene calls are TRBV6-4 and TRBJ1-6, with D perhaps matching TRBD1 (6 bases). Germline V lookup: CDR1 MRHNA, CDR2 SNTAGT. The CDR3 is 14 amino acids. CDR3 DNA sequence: TGTGCCAGCAGCCGGGACACCGATAATTCGCCCCTCCACTTT. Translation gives CASSRDTDNSPLHF.

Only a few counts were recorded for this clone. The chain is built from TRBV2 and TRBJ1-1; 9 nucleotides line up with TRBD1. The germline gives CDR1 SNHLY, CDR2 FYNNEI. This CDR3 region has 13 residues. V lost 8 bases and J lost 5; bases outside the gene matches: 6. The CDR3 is CASGDRVGTEAFF. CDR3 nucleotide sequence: TGTGCCAGCGGGGACAGGGTTGGAACTGAAGCTTTCTTT.

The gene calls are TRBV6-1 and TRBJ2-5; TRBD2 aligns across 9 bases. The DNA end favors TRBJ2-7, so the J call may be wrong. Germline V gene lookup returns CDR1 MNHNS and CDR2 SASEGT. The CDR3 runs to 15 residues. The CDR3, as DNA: TGTGCCAGCAGTGAAGAGGTTAGCGGGGGCTACGAGCAGTACTTC. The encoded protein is CASSEEVSGGYEQYF.

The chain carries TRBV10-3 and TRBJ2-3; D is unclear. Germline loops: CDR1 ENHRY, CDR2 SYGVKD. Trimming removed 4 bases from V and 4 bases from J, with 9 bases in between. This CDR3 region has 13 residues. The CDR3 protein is CAISGFTADTQYF. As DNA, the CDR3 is TGTGCCATCAGTGGGTTTACAGCAGATACGCAGTATTTT.

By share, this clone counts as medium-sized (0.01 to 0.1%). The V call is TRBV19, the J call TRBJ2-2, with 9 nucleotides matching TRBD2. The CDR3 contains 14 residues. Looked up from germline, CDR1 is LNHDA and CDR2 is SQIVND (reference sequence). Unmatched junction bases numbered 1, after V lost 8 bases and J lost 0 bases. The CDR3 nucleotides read TGTGCCAGTGTAGCGGGGGCGAACACCGGGGAGCTGTTTTTT. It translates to CASVAGANTGELFF. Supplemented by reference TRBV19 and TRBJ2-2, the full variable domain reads DGGITQSPKYLFRKEGQNVTLSCEQNLNHDAMYWYRQDPGQGLRLIYYSQIVNDFQKGDIAEGYSVSREKKESFPLTVTSAQKNPTAFYLCASVAGANTGELFFGEGSRLTVL.

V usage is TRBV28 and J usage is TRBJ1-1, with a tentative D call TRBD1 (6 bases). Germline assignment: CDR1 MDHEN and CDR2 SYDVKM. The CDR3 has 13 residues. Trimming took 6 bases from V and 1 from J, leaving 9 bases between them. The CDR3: CASRRGKNTEAFF. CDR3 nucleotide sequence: TGTGCCAGCAGGAGGGGGAAGAACACTGAAGCTTTCTTT.

The CDR3 is CASTREGASTDTQYF. CDR3 sequence (DNA): TGCGCCAGCACTCGCGAGGGTGCTAGCACAGATACGCAGTATTTT. The chain combines TRBV5-1 with TRBJ2-3; possible D gene TRBD2, 5 bases. CDR3 length: 15 residues. Per the germline V gene, CDR1 is SGHRS and CDR2 is YFSETQ. The V end was cut by 6 bases, the J end by 0 bases, with 14 bases between.

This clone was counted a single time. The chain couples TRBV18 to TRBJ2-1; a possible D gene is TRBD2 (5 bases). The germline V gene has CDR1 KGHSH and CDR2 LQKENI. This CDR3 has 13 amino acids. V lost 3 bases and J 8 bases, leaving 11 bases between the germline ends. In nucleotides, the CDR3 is TGTGCCAGCTCACCGAGCGGTAGCGATGAGCAGTTCTTC. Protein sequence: CASSPSGSDEQFF.

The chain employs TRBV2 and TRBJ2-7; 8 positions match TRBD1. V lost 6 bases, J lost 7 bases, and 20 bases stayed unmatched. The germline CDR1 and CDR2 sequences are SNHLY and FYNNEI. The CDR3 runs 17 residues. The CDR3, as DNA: TGTGCCAGCAGAGCAGGGGGCGTAAGGAGTCCCTCAGGGGAGCAGTACTTC. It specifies CASRAGGVRSPSGEQYF.

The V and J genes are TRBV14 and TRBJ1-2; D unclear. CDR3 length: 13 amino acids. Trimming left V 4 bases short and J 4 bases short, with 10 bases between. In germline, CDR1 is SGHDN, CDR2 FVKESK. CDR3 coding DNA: TGTGCCAGCAGCCGTATCATAGTCTATGGCTACACCTTC. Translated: CASSRIIVYGYTF.

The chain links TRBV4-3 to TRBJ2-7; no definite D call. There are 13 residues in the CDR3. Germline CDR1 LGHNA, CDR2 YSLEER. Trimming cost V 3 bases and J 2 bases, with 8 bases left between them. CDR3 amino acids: CASSQAITYEQYF. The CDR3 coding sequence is TGCGCCAGCAGCCAGGCAATTACCTACGAGCAGTACTTC.

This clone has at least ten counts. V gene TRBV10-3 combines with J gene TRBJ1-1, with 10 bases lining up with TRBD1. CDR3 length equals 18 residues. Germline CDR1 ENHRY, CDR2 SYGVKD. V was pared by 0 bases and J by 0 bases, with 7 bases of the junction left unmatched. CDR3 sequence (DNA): TGTGCCATCAGTGAGTCAAGGACAGGGGGGAGCATGAACACTGAAGCTTTCTTT. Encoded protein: CAISESRTGGSMNTEAFF.

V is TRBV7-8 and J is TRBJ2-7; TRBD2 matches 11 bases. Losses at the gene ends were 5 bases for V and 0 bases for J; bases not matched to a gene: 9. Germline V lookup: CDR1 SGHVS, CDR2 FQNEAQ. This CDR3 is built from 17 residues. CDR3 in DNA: TGTGCCAGCAGCCCACAGACTAGCGGGACTAACTCCTACGAGCAGTACTTC. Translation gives CASSPQTSGTNSYEQYF.